These 13 T cell receptor beta chains were sequenced from one sample in a study of regulatory T cells in long-lasting Graves disease. Construction of TCR beta libraries relied on iRepertoire HTBI primers and on Arm-PCR targeting CDR3 regions. TCRdb independently ran MiXCR on the multiplex PCR reads; one entry per CDR3 protein. The top ten hold 18% of the sample, which has 500,000 to 700,000 distinct CDR3 sequences, approximately 15% seen once. The time point here: newly diagnosed GD, antithyroid drugs for less than 3 months. The authors made the TCR library using RNA they extracted from PBMCs. The same specimen was also included in a second study, on T cells in Graves' hyperthyroidism and ophthalmopathy.

This material consisted of peripheral blood mononuclear cells (PBMCs), taken at new diagnosis, from a patient treated with antithyroid drugs. Receptors originate from a woman in her 30s with Graves disease.

The table lists this clonotype with many counts. The CDR3 spells CASSPALLAAWDYEQYF. The CDR3 DNA reads TGTGCCAGCAGCCCCGCTCTTTTAGCGGCATGGGACTACGAGCAGTACTTC. This chain links TRBV7-9 with TRBJ2-7; weak D call: TRBD2 (6 bases). V was clipped by 5 bases and J by 3 bases, with 23 bases between them. The CDR3 length is 17 residues. Germline CDR1 SEHNR, CDR2 FQNEAQ (reference sequence).

CDR3 bases: TGTGCCTGGGGGAGGTCCTCCGGGCAGGGGGATCGGTATGGCTACACCTTC. This sequence encodes CAWGRSSGQGDRYGYTF. The chain links TRBV30 to TRBJ1-2; 7 nucleotides line up with TRBD1. Trimming cost V 5 bases and J 5 bases; bases outside gene matches: 20. Germline V gene sequence: CDR1 GTSNPN, CDR2 SVGIG (reference sequence). The CDR3 totals 17 residues.

The rearrangement uses TRBV3-1 and TRBJ1-5, with no clear D. This CDR3 has 14 residues. Trimming removed 4 bases at V and 6 bases at J, with 13 bases between. Germline V CDR1 and CDR2: LGHDT, YNNKEL (reference sequence). The CDR3 protein is CASSPGISRQPQHF. The CDR3 DNA reads as TGTGCCAGCAGCCCCGGTATCTCGCGTCAGCCCCAGCATTTT.

This clonotype has a count of ten or more. This chain links TRBV15 with TRBJ2-5; possibly TRBD1 or TRBD2 for D (5 bases each). CDR3 length: 14 amino acids. Germline V gives CDR1 LNHNV, CDR2 YYDKDF (reference sequence). V lost 3 bases and J lost 2, with 10 bases in between. CDR3 sequence reads: CATSRGDRQETQYF. The DNA of the CDR3 is TGTGCCACCAGCAGGGGAGACAGACAAGAGACCCAGTACTTC.

In regard to this clonotype: Germline is not matched at one junction end, which may reflect a read error. V gene TRBV11-2 combines with J gene TRBJ2-1, with D possibly TRBD1 on 5 matching bases. The CDR3 is 15 amino acids. Germline V gene data show CDR1 as SGHAT and CDR2 as FQNNGV. The CDR3 nucleotides read TGTGCCAGCAGCCTTCGACTGGCGGACAACAATGAGCAGTCCTTC. Amino acid sequence: CASSLRLADNNEQSF.

The V gene is TRBV7-9, the J gene TRBJ2-7; D remains unclear. CDR3 length: 17 amino acids. Germline CDR1 and CDR2: SEHNR and FQNEAQ (reference sequence). Trimming cost V 5 bases and J 6 bases, with 26 bases left between them. DNA for the CDR3: TGTGCCAGCAGCAAACGAGCGAGAGGCCCTAAGGGCTTCGAGCAGTACTTC. Protein: CASSKRARGPKGFEQYF.

On this clonotype: This clone may be a read error of a much larger clone one base away. The chain is built from TRBV11-2 and TRBJ1-1; possible D gene TRBD1, 6 bases. Germline V gene sequence: CDR1 SGHAT, CDR2 FQNNGV. V shed 5 bases and J shed 4 bases, with 14 bases lying between them. The CDR3 spans 14 residues. CDR3 residues: CASSGGGVGTEAFF. As DNA, the CDR3 is TGTGCCAGCAGCGGGGGCGGGGTGGGCACTGAAGCTTTCTTT.

There are a few counts of this clonotype. The chain recombines TRBV6-1 with TRBJ1-1; D remains unclear. V was pared by 7 bases and J by 0 bases, with 9 bases between. Germline V gene lookup returns CDR1 MNHNS and CDR2 SASEGT. CDR3 length equals 13 residues. Here the CDR3 DNA reads TGTGCCAGCACCCCGGATCTGAACACTGAAGCTTTCTTT. This gives the protein CASTPDLNTEAFF.

J is TRBJ1-6 and V is TRBV5-1; D uncertain. In germline, CDR1 is SGHRS, CDR2 YFSETQ. The CDR3 length is 14 residues. With 0 bases removed from V and 4 bases from J, the gap between germline ends came to 5 bases. The chain's CDR3 is CASSLGPYNSPLHF. The CDR3 coding sequence is TGCGCCAGCAGCTTGGGACCGTATAATTCACCCCTCCACTTT.

Worth noting for this clonotype: A clone one base away is much larger, so this may be a read error. This CDR3 is missing its conserved last phenylalanine or tryptophan, likely due to a read error. No DNA is shown, since the ends of the CDR3 on it are uncertain; the CDR3 is the one TCRdb lists. The gene calls are TRBV5-8 and TRBJ1-2. The CDR3 extends over 11 residues, inclusive of both ends. The germline V gene has CDR1 SGHTS and CDR2 YDEGEE. The CDR3 is CASSLVAASTS.

Ten or more counts support this clonotype. This rearrangement joins TRBV27 to TRBJ1-6; the D is unclear. The V gene's germline CDR1 is MNHEY and CDR2 SMNVEV (reference sequence). The germline V and J ends were trimmed by 0 bases and 3 bases, with 9 bases remaining between them. This CDR3 region has 16 residues. CDR3 DNA sequence: TGTGCCAGCAGTTTATCGGGTCAAAACTATAATTCACCCCTCCACTTT. Translating gives CASSLSGQNYNSPLHF.

This clonotype has a count of ten or more. V usage is TRBV7-2 and J usage is TRBJ2-7; D assignment may be TRBD1 or TRBD2 (5 bases each). Germline lookup yields CDR1 SGHTA and CDR2 FQGNSA. Trimming stripped 6 bases from V and 6 bases from J, with 18 bases between. The CDR3 spans 14 residues. The CDR3 coding sequence is TGTGCCAGCAGTCCGGGACGGGGTGGGTCCGAGCAGTACTTC. It encodes CASSPGRGGSEQYF.

This clonotype has at least ten counts. The chain recombines TRBV28 with TRBJ2-1; D is possibly TRBD1 (6 bases). Germline loops: CDR1 MDHEN, CDR2 SYDVKM. V was clipped by 6 bases and J by 9 bases, with 15 bases between them. The CDR3 loop spans 13 amino acids. The CDR3 DNA sequence: TGTGCCAGCAGCCGCGTACAGGGTAGTGAGCAGTTCTTC. This codes for CASSRVQGSEQFF. Full variable domain (remainder filled in from reference TRBV28 and TRBJ2-1): DVKVTQSSRYLVKRTGEKVFLECVQDMDHENMFWYRQDPGLGLRLIYFSYDVKMKEKGDIPEGYSVSREKKERFSLILESASTNQTSMYLCASSRVQGSEQFFGPGTRLTVL.